One T cell receptor (beta chain) is described in this entry. The CDR3 length is 15 residues. With V trimmed by 4 bases and J by 6 bases, 5 bases remained unmatched. The V gene's germline CDR1 is SGHRS and CDR2 YFSETQ. Clones were sequenced by immunoSEQ multiplex PCR, and TCRdb holds only the in-frame ones, with some missing. Of around 130,000 clones in the sample, around nine tenths were seen once. The entry originates in a study of blood T cell repertoires in COVID-19. Overall study: Italy, Spain and the United States were the sources of the convalescent and acute COVID-19 samples.

The sequence was collected from a man between 60 and 70 years old with active or convalescent COVID-19. The rearrangement uses TRBV5-1 and TRBJ1-6; 9 bases agree with TRBD1. The material sequenced was peripheral blood. The CDR3 protein is CASSRDRAPNSPLHF. The CDR3 DNA sequence: TGCGCCAGCAGCCGGGACAGGGCCCCTAATTCACCCCTCCACTTT.